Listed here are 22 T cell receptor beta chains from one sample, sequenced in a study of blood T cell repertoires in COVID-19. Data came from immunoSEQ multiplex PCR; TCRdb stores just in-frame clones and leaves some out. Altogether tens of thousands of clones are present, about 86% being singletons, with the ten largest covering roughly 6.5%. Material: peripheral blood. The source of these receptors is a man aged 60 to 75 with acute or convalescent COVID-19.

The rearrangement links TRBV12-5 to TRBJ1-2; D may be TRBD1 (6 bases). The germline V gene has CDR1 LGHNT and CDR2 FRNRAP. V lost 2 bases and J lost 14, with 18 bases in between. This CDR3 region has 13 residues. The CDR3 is CASGLPPGGAKTF. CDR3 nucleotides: TGTGCTAGTGGTTTGCCCCCTGGGGGGGCGAAAACCTTC. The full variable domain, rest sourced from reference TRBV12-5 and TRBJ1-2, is DARVTQTPRHKVTEMGQEVTMRCQPILGHNTVFWYRQTMMQGLELLAYFRNRAPLDDSGMPKDRFSAEMPDATLATLKIQPSEPRDSAVYFCASGLPPGGAKTFGSGTRLTVV.

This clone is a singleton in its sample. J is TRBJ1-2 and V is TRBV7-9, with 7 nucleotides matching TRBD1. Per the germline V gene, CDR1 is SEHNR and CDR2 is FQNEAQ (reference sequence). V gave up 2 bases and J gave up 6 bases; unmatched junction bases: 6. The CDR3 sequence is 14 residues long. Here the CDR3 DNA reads TGTGCCAGCAGCTTATCGGGTAGGGGGCATGGCTACACCTTC. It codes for CASSLSGRGHGYTF.

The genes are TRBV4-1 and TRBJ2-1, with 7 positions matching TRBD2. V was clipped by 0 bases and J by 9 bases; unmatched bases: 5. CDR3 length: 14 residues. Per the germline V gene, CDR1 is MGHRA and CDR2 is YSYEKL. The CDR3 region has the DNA TGCGCCAGCAGCCAAGATCCCGGGGGGAGTGAGCAGTTCTTC. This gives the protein CASSQDPGGSEQFF.

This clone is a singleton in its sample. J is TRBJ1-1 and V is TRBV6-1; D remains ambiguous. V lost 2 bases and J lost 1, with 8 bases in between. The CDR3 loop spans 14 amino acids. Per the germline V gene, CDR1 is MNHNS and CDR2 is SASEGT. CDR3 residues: CASSERSRNTEAFF. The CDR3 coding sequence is TGTGCCAGCAGTGAAAGATCGAGGAACACTGAAGCTTTCTTT.

The CDR3 loop is CASSPSRETQYF. CDR3 coding DNA: TGTGCCAGCAGCCCAAGCAGGGAGACCCAGTACTTC. The rearrangement uses TRBV5-4 and TRBJ2-5; the D is unclear. CDR1 and CDR2 (germline): SGHNT, YYREEE (reference sequence). This CDR3 is built from 12 residues. V lost 4 bases to trimming and J lost 5 bases, with 9 bases between them.

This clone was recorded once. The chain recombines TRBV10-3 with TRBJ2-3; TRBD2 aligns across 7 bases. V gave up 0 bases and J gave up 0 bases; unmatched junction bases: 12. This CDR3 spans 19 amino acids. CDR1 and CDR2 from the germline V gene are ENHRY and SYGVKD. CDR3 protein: CAISESTRRLASSTDTQYF. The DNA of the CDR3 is TGTGCCATCAGTGAGTCCACGCGACGACTAGCCTCTAGCACAGATACGCAGTATTTT.

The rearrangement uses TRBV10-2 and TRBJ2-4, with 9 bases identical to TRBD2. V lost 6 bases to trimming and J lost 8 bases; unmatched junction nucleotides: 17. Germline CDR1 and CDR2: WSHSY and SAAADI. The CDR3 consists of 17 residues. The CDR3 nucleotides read TGCGCCAGCAGCGCAAACGCGGGGGGGGCGGGGGTGGACATTCAGTACTTC. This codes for CASSANAGGAGVDIQYF.

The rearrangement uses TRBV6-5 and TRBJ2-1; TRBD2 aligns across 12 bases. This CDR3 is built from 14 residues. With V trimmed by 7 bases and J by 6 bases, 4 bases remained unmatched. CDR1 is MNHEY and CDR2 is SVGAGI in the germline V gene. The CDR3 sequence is CASTGLAGRNEQFF. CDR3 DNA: TGTGCCAGCACCGGACTAGCGGGACGCAATGAGCAGTTCTTC.

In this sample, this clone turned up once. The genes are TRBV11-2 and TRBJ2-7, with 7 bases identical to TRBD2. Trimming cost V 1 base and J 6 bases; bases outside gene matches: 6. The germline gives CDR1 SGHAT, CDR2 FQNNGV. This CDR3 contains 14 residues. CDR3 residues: CASSLGVGGVEQYF. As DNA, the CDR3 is TGTGCCAGCAGCTTAGGGGTGGGAGGGGTCGAGCAGTACTTC.

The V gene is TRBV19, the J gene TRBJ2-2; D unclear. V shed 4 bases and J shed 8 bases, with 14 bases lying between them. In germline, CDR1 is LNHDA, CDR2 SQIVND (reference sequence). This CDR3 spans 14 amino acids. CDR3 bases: TGTGCCAGTAGTACCCCCCTAGTCGTTGGGGAGCTGTTTTTT. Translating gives CASSTPLVVGELFF. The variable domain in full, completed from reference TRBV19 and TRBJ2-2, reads DGGITQSPKYLFRKEGQNVTLSCEQNLNHDAMYWYRQDPGQGLRLIYYSQIVNDFQKGDIAEGYSVSREKKESFPLTVTSAQKNPTAFYLCASSTPLVVGELFFGEGSRLTVL.

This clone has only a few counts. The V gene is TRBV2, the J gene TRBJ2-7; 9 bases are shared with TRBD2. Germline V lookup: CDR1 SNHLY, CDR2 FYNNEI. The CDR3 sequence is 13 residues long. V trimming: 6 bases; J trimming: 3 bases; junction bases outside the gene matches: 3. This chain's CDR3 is CASSLSGSYEQYF. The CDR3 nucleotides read TGTGCCAGCAGCCTTAGCGGGAGCTACGAGCAGTACTTC. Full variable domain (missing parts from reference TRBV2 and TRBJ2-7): EPEVTQTPSHQVTQMGQEVILRCVPISNHLYFYWYRQILGQKVEFLVSFYNNEISEKSEIFDDQFSVERPDGSNFTLKIRSTKLEDSAMYFCASSLSGSYEQYFGPGTRLTVT.

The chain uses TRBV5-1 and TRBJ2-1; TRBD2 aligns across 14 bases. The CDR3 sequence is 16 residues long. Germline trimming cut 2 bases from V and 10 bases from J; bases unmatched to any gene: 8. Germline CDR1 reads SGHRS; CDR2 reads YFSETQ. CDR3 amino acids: CASSFLTSGGATEQFF. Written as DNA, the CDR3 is TGCGCCAGCAGCTTCTTGACTAGCGGGGGGGCGACCGAGCAGTTCTTC.

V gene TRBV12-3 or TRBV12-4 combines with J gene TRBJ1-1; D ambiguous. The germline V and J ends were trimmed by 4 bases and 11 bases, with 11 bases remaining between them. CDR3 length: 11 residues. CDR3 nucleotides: TGTGCCAGCAGTTCCCTTCAGGTGGCTTTCTTT. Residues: CASSSLQVAFF.

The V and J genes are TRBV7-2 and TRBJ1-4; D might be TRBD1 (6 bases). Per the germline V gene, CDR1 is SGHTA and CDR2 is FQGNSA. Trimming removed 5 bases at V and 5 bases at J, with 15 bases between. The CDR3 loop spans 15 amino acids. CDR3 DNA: TGTGCCAGCAGCCCTGGACAGAAACTAAATGAAAAACTGTTTTTT. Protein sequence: CASSPGQKLNEKLFF.

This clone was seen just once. DNA for the CDR3: TGTGCCACCAGCAGGAGAGGAGCGGGAGTAGAGACCCAGTACTTC. This encodes CATSRRGAGVETQYF. The chain employs TRBV15 and TRBJ2-5; 8 bases are a match to TRBD2. V trimming: 3 bases; J trimming: 4 bases; junction bases outside the gene matches: 7. The CDR3 covers 15 residues. Germline V CDR1 and CDR2: LNHNV, YYDKDF (reference sequence).

CDR3 nucleotides: TGCGCCAGCAGCTCGAAACGGACTAGCGGGAGTAATGAGCAGTTCTTC. Translated, it gives CASSSKRTSGSNEQFF. The rearrangement joins TRBV5-1 to TRBJ2-1, with 13 nucleotides matching TRBD2. The CDR3 covers 16 residues. Germline V CDR1 and CDR2: SGHRS, YFSETQ. The ends lost 3 bases at V and 7 bases at J; junction bases unmatched: 7.

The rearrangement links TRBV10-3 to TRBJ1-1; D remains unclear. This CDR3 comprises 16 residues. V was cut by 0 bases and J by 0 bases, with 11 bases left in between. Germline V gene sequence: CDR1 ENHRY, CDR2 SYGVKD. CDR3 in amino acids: CAISESTPGLNTEAFF. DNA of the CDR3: TGTGCCATCAGTGAGTCGACCCCCGGGTTGAACACTGAAGCTTTCTTT.

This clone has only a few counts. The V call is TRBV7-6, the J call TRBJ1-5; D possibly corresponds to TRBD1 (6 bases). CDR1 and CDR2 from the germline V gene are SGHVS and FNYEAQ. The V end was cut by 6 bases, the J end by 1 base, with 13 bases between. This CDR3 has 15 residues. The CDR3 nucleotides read TGTGCCAGCAGTCGAGGACAGAGGAGCAATCAGCCCCAGCATTTT. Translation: CASSRGQRSNQPQHF. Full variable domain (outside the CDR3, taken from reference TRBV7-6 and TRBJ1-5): GAGVSQSPRYKVTKRGQDVALRCDPISGHVSLYWYRQALGQGPEFLTYFNYEAQQDKSGLPNDRFSAERPEGSISTLTIQRTEQRDSAMYRCASSRGQRSNQPQHFGDGTRLSIL.

The CDR3 sequence: CASSLGRRGGTNEKLFF. DNA for the CDR3: TGTGCCAGCAGCTTAGGCCGCAGGGGAGGGACTAATGAAAAACTGTTTTTT. The rearrangement joins TRBV11-2 to TRBJ1-4; tentative D call: TRBD1 (6 bases). V lost 1 base and J lost 2, with 14 bases in between. Germline V gives CDR1 SGHAT, CDR2 FQNNGV. The CDR3 extends over 17 amino acids.

Here the CDR3 DNA reads TGCAGCGTCAGCGACAGGGCGGTCACTGAAGCTTTCTTT. It encodes CSVSDRAVTEAFF. The rearrangement links TRBV29-1 to TRBJ1-1, with 7 bases lining up with TRBD1. The CDR3 totals 13 residues. V trimming: 6 bases; J trimming: 4 bases; junction bases outside the gene matches: 8. Germline V gene sequence: CDR1 SQVTM, CDR2 ANQGSEA.

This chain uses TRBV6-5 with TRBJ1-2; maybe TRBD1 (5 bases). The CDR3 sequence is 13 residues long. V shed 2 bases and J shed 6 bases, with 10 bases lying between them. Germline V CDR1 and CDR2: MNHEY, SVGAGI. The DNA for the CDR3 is TGTGCCAGCAGTTACGCGGGGGTTCATGGCTACACCTTC. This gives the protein CASSYAGVHGYTF.

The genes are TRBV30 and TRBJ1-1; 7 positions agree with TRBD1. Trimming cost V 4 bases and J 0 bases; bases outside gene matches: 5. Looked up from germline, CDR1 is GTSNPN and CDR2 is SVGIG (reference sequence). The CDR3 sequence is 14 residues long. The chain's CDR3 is CAWNGGQMNTEAFF. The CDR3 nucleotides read TGTGCCTGGAACGGGGGACAGATGAACACTGAAGCTTTCTTT.